The 26 T cell receptor beta chains listed next were all sequenced from one sample in a study of T cell responses to AZD1222 COVID-19 vaccine. The assay was immunoSEQ multiplex PCR, and TCRdb's table has in-frame clones only and misses some. The sample yields approximately 70,000 clones, about 85% seen once. The sample here was peripheral blood, taken on day 0 of AZD1222 vaccination. The source of these receptors is an adult in good health.

The V and J genes are TRBV5-1 and TRBJ2-7; 8 bases fit TRBD1. CDR1 is SGHRS and CDR2 is YFSETQ in the germline V gene. Unmatched junction bases numbered 11, after V lost 2 bases and J lost 1 base. The CDR3 contains 17 residues. CDR3 region: CASSFGLGQGSSYEQYF. CDR3 DNA sequence: TGCGCCAGCAGCTTTGGGCTTGGACAGGGCAGTTCCTACGAGCAGTACTTC.

Written as DNA, the CDR3 is TGTGCCACCAGTGCCCGGGACAGGGGTCACAATGAGCAGTTCTTC. As protein: CATSARDRGHNEQFF. The chain uses TRBV24-1 and TRBJ2-1; TRBD1 matches 10 bases. This CDR3 is built from 15 residues. V dropped 5 bases and J dropped 5; count of bases not matched to a gene: 5. Per germline, CDR1 KGHDR and CDR2 SFDVKD.

The CDR3 loop is CASSDTSGRADTQYF. CDR3 sequence (DNA): TGTGCCAGCAGCGATACTAGCGGGAGGGCAGATACGCAGTATTTT. The chain recombines TRBV7-2 with TRBJ2-3; 13 bases are shared with TRBD2. This CDR3 is built from 15 residues. Per germline, CDR1 SGHTA and CDR2 FQGNSA. The V and J ends lost 5 bases and 4 bases, in that order; junction bases with no gene match: 3.

In its sample, this clone was seen once. The genes are TRBV4-1 and TRBJ2-7; TRBD1 aligns across 7 bases. Looked up from germline, CDR1 is MGHRA and CDR2 is YSYEKL. This CDR3 region has 15 residues. J lost 2 bases, V lost 0 bases, and 4 bases had no gene match. The CDR3 region is CASSQERQGAYEQYF. The CDR3 region has the DNA TGCGCCAGCAGCCAAGAAAGACAGGGTGCCTACGAGCAGTACTTC.

The chain uses TRBV10-1 and TRBJ2-3; the D call may be TRBD1 or TRBD2 (5 bases each). Trimming shortened V by 0 bases and J by 2 bases, and 9 bases separated the two germline ends. This CDR3 has 15 amino acids. Germline CDR1 is WNHNN and CDR2 is SYGVQD (reference sequence). The CDR3 region is CASSESSGPTDTQYF. The CDR3 nucleotides are TGCGCCAGCAGTGAGTCGTCGGGGCCCACAGATACGCAGTATTTT.

CDR3 residues: CSVGGGVFETEAFF. CDR3 bases: TGCAGCGTTGGGGGGGGTGTGTTTGAGACTGAAGCTTTCTTT. The chain combines TRBV29-1 with TRBJ1-1; D possibly corresponds to TRBD1 (5 bases). Germline lookup yields CDR1 SQVTM and CDR2 ANQGSEA. V lost 4 bases and J 5 bases, leaving 17 bases between the germline ends. CDR3 length: 14 residues. The complete variable domain, with remaining parts taken from reference TRBV29-1 and TRBJ1-1, reads SAVISQKPSRDICQRGTSLTIQCQVDSQVTMMFWYRQQPGQSLTLIATANQGSEATYESGFVIDKFPISRPNLTFSTLTVSNMSPEDSSIYLCSVGGGVFETEAFFGQGTRLTVV.

Comment on this clone: One end of the junction is discordant with germline, which a read error may explain. The chain carries TRBV14 and TRBJ1-2, with 7 bases aligning to TRBD1. CDR1 is SGHDN and CDR2 is FVKESK in the germline V gene. The CDR3 is made up of 14 amino acids. CDR3 sequence: CASGHWTGGEGYTF. CDR3 DNA sequence: TGTGCCAGCGGCCATTGGACAGGCGGGGAAGGCTACACCTTC.

The rearrangement joins TRBV19 to TRBJ2-7; 8 nucleotides line up with TRBD1. This CDR3 region has 15 residues. CDR1 is LNHDA and CDR2 is SQIVND in the germline V gene (reference sequence). Trimming at V came to 6 bases and at J to 3 bases, leaving 10 bases not matched to a gene. The CDR3 DNA follows: TGTGCCAGTAGCCTTAAGGGTGGACAGGGCTACGAGCAGTACTTC. This codes for CASSLKGGQGYEQYF.

V is TRBV3-1 (or the pseudogene TRBV3-2) and J is TRBJ2-2; no reliable D call. The CDR3 spans 14 residues. Between the trimmed V and J ends, which lost 6 bases and 9 bases, there was a span of 17 bases. Germline values: CDR1 LGHDT, CDR2 YNNKEL (reference sequence). The CDR3: CASSPPGFVRELFF. CDR3 DNA sequence: TGTGCCAGCAGTCCCCCCGGGTTCGTACGGGAGCTGTTTTTT.

This chain connects TRBV5-5 to TRBJ1-4; TRBD1 aligns across 7 bases. Germline CDR1 and CDR2: SGHKS and YYEKEE (reference sequence). With V trimmed by 4 bases and J by 4 bases, 10 bases remained unmatched. CDR3 length equals 16 residues. The CDR3 DNA reads TGTGCCAGCAGCCTTACAGACAGGGAGAGTAATGAAAAACTGTTTTTT. Translating it yields CASSLTDRESNEKLFF.

A single count supports this clone. The chain couples TRBV18 to TRBJ1-5; D is unresolved. Germline CDR1 reads KGHSH; CDR2 reads LQKENI. Trimming stripped 6 bases from V and 1 base from J, with 13 bases between. This CDR3 is 15 amino acids long. CDR3 nucleotides: TGTGCCAGCTCCCCTATCCCCGGGAGCAATCAGCCCCAGCATTTT. This codes for CASSPIPGSNQPQHF.

This chain links TRBV6-5 with TRBJ1-6; D is possibly TRBD1 (5 bases). CDR1 MNHEY and CDR2 SVGAGI come from the germline V gene. V lost 0 bases and J lost 6, with 12 bases in between. CDR3 size: 16 residues. The chain's CDR3 is CASSYSGVFGNSPLHF. In nucleotides, the CDR3 is TGTGCCAGCAGTTACTCGGGGGTGTTCGGTAATTCACCCCTCCACTTT.

The chain couples TRBV20-1 to TRBJ1-2, with D perhaps matching TRBD1 (6 bases). Trimming shortened V by 5 bases and J by 8 bases, and 9 bases separated the two germline ends. Germline V gene sequence: CDR1 DFQATT, CDR2 SNEGSKA (reference sequence). The CDR3 spans 10 residues. In DNA, the CDR3 is TGCAGTGCTCTACAGGGCGGCTACACCTTC. Amino acids: CSALQGGYTF.

This clone was observed a few times. The CDR3 region has the DNA TGTGCCAGCAGCCCGTTCGACAGGTGGAACACTGAAGCTTTCTTT. Translation gives CASSPFDRWNTEAFF. The chain recombines TRBV6-5 with TRBJ1-1; D possibly corresponds to TRBD1 (6 bases). CDR3 size: 15 residues. Per the germline V gene, CDR1 is MNHEY and CDR2 is SVGAGI. V lost 6 bases and J lost 1, with 15 bases in between.

The genes are TRBV5-4 and TRBJ1-4; no clear D gene. V lost 4 bases and J 8 bases, leaving 15 bases between the germline ends. This CDR3 region has 14 residues. Per the germline V gene, CDR1 is SGHNT and CDR2 is YYREEE (reference sequence). The CDR3 sequence is CASSLTRQSEKLFF. In nucleotides, the CDR3 is TGTGCCAGCAGCCTTACCCGACAAAGCGAAAAACTGTTTTTT.

V is TRBV7-9 and J is TRBJ2-1; D unclear. Trimming pared 2 bases from V and 8 bases from J, leaving 10 bases between. The germline V gene has CDR1 SEHNR and CDR2 FQNEAQ (reference sequence). The CDR3 spans 13 residues. Here the CDR3 DNA reads TGTGCCAGCAGCTTAAAAGGTTTGCATGAGCAGTTCTTC. Amino acids: CASSLKGLHEQFF.

The gene calls are TRBV5-4 and TRBJ1-2; perhaps TRBD1 as D (5 bases). CDR3 length equals 15 residues. Trimming took off 1 base at V and 8 bases at J, with 18 bases between the two ends. Germline values: CDR1 SGHNT, CDR2 YYREEE (reference sequence). CDR3 nucleotide sequence: TGTGCCAGCAGCTTGTACACGGGACCGACTCGCGGCTACACCTTC. Translated, it gives CASSLYTGPTRGYTF.

The J gene is TRBJ2-1, the V gene TRBV5-1; D assignment may be TRBD1 or TRBD2 (5 bases each). Trimming removed 4 bases at V and 5 bases at J, with 10 bases between. The V gene's germline CDR1 is SGHRS and CDR2 YFSETQ. This CDR3 spans 13 amino acids. The CDR3 sequence is CASSGGRNNEQFF. CDR3 bases: TGCGCCAGCAGCGGGGGTCGCAACAATGAGCAGTTCTTC.

CDR3 bases: TGTGCTAGTGGTTTCGTCGGGAAAGTTGGCGGAAACACCATATATTTT. It encodes CASGFVGKVGGNTIYF. The rearrangement links TRBV12-5 to TRBJ1-3, with D unclear. The CDR3 consists of 16 residues. CDR1 and CDR2 from the germline V gene are LGHNT and FRNRAP. Trimming pared 3 bases from V and 4 bases from J, leaving 16 bases between.

The chain carries TRBV27 and TRBJ2-7; the D is unclear. CDR3 length: 14 amino acids. V was cut by 6 bases and J by 2 bases, with 14 bases left in between. CDR1 and CDR2 (germline): MNHEY, SMNVEV (reference sequence). The CDR3 DNA follows: TGTGCCAGCAGGGATACTCACGAAACCTACGAGCAGTACTTC. As protein: CASRDTHETYEQYF.

This clone was detected only a few times. V and J are TRBV24-1 and TRBJ2-1; weak D call: TRBD2 (5 bases). Trimming removed 2 bases from V and 9 bases from J, with 13 bases in between. This CDR3 region has 14 residues. Germline V lookup: CDR1 KGHDR, CDR2 SFDVKD. Here the CDR3 DNA reads TGTGCCACCAGTGATTACCCGGGAACGGGTGAGCAGTTCTTC. The encoded protein is CATSDYPGTGEQFF.

This clone appeared once. This chain uses TRBV6-1 with TRBJ1-6; the D gene is possibly TRBD1 (6 bases). Germline loops: CDR1 MNHNS, CDR2 SASEGT. V lost 0 bases and J 6 bases, leaving 15 bases between the germline ends. CDR3 size: 17 residues. CDR3 DNA sequence: TGTGCCAGCAGTGAAGCGCTTCTACAGGGTGGTAATTCACCCCTCCACTTT. Translated: CASSEALLQGGNSPLHF.

The chain links TRBV28 to TRBJ1-2; D is uncertain. CDR3 length: 12 amino acids. V was cut by 5 bases and J by 1 base, with 5 bases left in between. From germline, CDR1 is MDHEN and CDR2 SYDVKM. Written as DNA, the CDR3 is TGTGCCAGCAGTCCTGTTAACTATGGCTACACCTTC. Translating gives CASSPVNYGYTF.

This chain joins TRBV29-1 and TRBJ2-1, with 8 nucleotides matching TRBD2. In germline, CDR1 is SQVTM, CDR2 ANQGSEA. The CDR3 totals 11 residues. The V and J ends lost 4 bases and 9 bases, in that order; junction bases with no gene match: 2. The CDR3 DNA sequence: TGCAGCGTTGGGCGGGGGGTTGAGCAGTTCTTC. It is translated as CSVGRGVEQFF.

V is TRBV10-3 and J is TRBJ2-7; 14 nucleotides agree with TRBD2. The CDR3 has 20 residues. V was pared by 8 bases and J by 5 bases, with 23 bases of the junction left unmatched. In germline, CDR1 is ENHRY, CDR2 SYGVKD. CDR3 bases: TGTGCCATCCTTGACCTGACACTGACTAGCGGGGGGGCATCGAGGAACGAGCAGTACTTC. This sequence encodes CAILDLTLTSGGASRNEQYF.

The gene calls are TRBV18 and TRBJ2-3; the D is unclear. The V and J ends lost 3 bases and 0 bases respectively, with 10 bases between them. The germline V gene has CDR1 KGHSH and CDR2 LQKENI. This CDR3 contains 15 residues. CDR3 coding DNA: TGTGCCAGCTCACCGTCGGTATCTAGCACAGATACGCAGTATTTT. Residues: CASSPSVSSTDTQYF.